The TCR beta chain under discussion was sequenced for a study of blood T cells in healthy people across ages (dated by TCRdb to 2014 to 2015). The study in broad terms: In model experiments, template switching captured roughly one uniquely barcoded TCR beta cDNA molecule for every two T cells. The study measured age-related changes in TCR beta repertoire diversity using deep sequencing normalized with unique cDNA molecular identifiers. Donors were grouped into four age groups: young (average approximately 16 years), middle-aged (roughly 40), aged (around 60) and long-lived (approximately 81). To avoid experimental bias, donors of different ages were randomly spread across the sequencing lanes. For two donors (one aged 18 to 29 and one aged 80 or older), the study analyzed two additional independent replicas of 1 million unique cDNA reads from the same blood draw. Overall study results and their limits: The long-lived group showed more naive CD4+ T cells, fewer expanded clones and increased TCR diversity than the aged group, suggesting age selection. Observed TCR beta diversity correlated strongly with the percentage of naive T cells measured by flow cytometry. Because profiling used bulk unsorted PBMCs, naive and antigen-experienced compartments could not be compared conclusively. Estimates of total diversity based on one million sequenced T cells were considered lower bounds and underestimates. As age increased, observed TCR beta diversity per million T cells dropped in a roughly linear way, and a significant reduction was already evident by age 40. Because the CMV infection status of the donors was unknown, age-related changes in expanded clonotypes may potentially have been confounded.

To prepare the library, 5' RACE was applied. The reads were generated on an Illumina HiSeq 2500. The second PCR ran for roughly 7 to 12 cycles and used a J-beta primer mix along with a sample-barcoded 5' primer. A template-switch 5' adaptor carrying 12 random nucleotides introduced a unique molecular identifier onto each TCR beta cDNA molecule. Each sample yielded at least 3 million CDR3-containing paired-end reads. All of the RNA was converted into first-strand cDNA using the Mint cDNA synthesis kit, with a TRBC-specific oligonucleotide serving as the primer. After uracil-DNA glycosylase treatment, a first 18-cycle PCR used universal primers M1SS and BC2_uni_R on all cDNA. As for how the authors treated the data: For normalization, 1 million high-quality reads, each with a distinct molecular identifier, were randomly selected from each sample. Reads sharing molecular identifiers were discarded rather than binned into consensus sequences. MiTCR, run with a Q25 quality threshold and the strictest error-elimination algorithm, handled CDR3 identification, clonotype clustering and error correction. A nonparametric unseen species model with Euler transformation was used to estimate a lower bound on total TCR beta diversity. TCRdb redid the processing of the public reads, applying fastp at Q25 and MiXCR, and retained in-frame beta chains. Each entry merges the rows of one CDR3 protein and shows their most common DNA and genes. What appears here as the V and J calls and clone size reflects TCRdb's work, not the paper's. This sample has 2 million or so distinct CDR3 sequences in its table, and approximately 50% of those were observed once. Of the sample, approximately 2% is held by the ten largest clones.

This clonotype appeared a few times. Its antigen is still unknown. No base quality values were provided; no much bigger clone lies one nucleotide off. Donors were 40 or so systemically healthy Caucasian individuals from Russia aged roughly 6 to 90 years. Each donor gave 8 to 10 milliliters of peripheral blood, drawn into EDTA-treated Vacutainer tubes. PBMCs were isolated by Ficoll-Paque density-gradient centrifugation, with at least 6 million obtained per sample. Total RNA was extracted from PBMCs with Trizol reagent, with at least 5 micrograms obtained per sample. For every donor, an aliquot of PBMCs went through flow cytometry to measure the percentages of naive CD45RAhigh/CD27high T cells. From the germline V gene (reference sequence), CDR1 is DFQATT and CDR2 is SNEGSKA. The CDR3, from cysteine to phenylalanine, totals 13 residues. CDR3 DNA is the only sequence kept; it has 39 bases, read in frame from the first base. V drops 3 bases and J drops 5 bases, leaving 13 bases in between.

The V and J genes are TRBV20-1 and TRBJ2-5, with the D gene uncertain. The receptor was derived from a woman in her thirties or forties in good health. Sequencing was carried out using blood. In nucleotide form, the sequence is TGCAGTGCTAGCGCCGGTAAAAGGGAGACCCAGTACTTC. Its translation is CSASAGKRETQYF.